This passage covers 24 T cell receptor beta chains from one sample sequenced in a study of T cells in Graves' hyperthyroidism and ophthalmopathy. Researchers took RNA transcripts and amplified the TCR beta CDR3 regions from them. HTBI primers drove first-round RT-PCR of the TCR CDR3. Each CDR3 protein is one row after TCRdb ran MiXCR on the multiplex PCR reads. The top ten hold approximately 30% of the sample, which has a few hundred thousand distinct CDR3 sequences, 15% seen once. Material for sequencing was blood. All receptors derive from a woman aged 25-40 years with Graves' hyperthyroidism.

This clonotype was detected ten times or more. The gene calls are TRBV5-1 and TRBJ2-3, with 8 bases fitting TRBD2. There are 14 residues in the CDR3. Unmatched junction bases numbered 4, after V lost 7 bases and J lost 0 bases. In germline, CDR1 is SGHRS, CDR2 YFSETQ. The CDR3 region is CASAGGISTDTQYF. In DNA, the CDR3 is TGCGCCAGCGCGGGAGGTATCAGCACAGATACGCAGTATTTT.

This clonotype appeared many times. The rearrangement joins TRBV20-1 to TRBJ2-5; the match to TRBD2 covers 7 bases. The CDR3 contains 15 residues. The germline gives CDR1 DFQATT, CDR2 SNEGSKA (reference sequence). V was pared by 0 bases and J by 3 bases, with 7 bases of the junction left unmatched. CDR3 nucleotides: TGCAGTGCTAGAGATCTTAGGACTAGGAAAGAGACCCAGTACTTC. Protein product: CSARDLRTRKETQYF.

This clonotype has only a few counts. This chain connects TRBV14 to TRBJ2-3, with TRBD2 matching over 9 bases. Germline CDR1 and CDR2: SGHDN and FVKESK. V trimming: 0 bases; J trimming: 2 bases; junction bases outside the gene matches: 3. This CDR3 has 16 residues. In DNA form, the CDR3 reads TGTGCCAGCAGCCAAGAGCTAGCGGGATTCACAGATACGCAGTATTTT. Translated, it gives CASSQELAGFTDTQYF.

The chain carries TRBV7-3 and TRBJ1-1; maybe TRBD1 (6 bases). Germline V gives CDR1 SGHTA, CDR2 FQGTGA. The CDR3 length is 15 residues. The ends were cut back, 5 bases at V and 6 bases at J, with 19 bases in the middle. Written as DNA, the CDR3 is TGTGCCAGCAGCGCTATTGGGGAGTCAGGGGCTGAAGCTTTCTTT. This encodes CASSAIGESGAEAFF.

This clonotype was seen repeatedly, ten times or more. This chain joins TRBV24-1 and TRBJ2-1; 9 positions match TRBD1. This CDR3 contains 16 residues. The V and J ends lost 4 bases and 2 bases, in that order; junction bases with no gene match: 5. Germline CDR1 reads KGHDR; CDR2 reads SFDVKD. DNA for the CDR3: TGTGCCACCAGTGACCCGGACAGGGGTGCCTACAATGAGCAGTTCTTC. As protein: CATSDPDRGAYNEQFF.

This clonotype was picked up a small number of times. V gene TRBV12-3 or TRBV12-4 combines with J gene TRBJ1-3; no reliable D call. The CDR3 runs to 14 residues. Trimming removed 1 base from V and 4 bases from J, with 8 bases in between. The CDR3, as DNA: TGTGCCAGCAGTTTAGTTAGTTCGGGAAACACCATATATTTT. It is translated as CASSLVSSGNTIYF.

This clonotype was found a few times. The CDR3, as DNA: TGTGCCAACTCCCCGGGGACTAGCGGGAGATCAGATACGCAGTATTTT. Amino acids: CANSPGTSGRSDTQYF. The rearrangement joins TRBV10-3 to TRBJ2-3; 14 nucleotides match TRBD2. The ends lost 10 bases at V and 4 bases at J; junction bases unmatched: 10. Germline V CDR1 and CDR2: ENHRY, SYGVKD. The CDR3 has 16 residues.

This clonotype showed up many times. The rearrangement joins TRBV3-1 to TRBJ2-1, with 8 positions matching TRBD2. V was clipped by 4 bases and J by 8 bases; unmatched bases: 7. Germline CDR1 reads LGHDT; CDR2 reads YNNKEL (reference sequence). This CDR3 has 14 amino acids. This CDR3 is CASSLSGGGYEQFF. The CDR3 DNA reads as TGTGCCAGCAGCCTCTCGGGAGGGGGTTATGAGCAGTTCTTC.

This clonotype was detected only a few times. CDR3 amino acids: CASSPTDSSYEQYF. For the CDR3, the DNA is TGTGCCAGCTCACCCACGGATAGCTCCTACGAGCAGTACTTC. The chain couples TRBV18 to TRBJ2-7, with D unresolved. Germline CDR1 and CDR2: KGHSH and LQKENI. The CDR3 consists of 14 residues. V shed 3 bases and J shed 0 bases, with 9 bases lying between them.

CDR3 in DNA: TGCGCCAGCAGCCTCGGGGCGCTCGCTTCCTACGAGCAGTACTTC. This encodes CASSLGALASYEQYF. The chain employs TRBV5-1 and TRBJ2-7; tentatively, D is TRBD1 or TRBD2 (5 bases each). This CDR3 contains 15 residues. CDR1 and CDR2 (germline): SGHRS, YFSETQ. Trimming stripped 4 bases from V and 1 base from J, with 15 bases between. Together with reference TRBV5-1 and TRBJ2-7, the CDR3 gives the full variable domain: KAGVTQTPRYLIKTRGQQVTLSCSPISGHRSVSWYQQTPGQGLQFLFEYFSETQRNKGNFPGRFSGRQFSNSRSEMNVSTLELGDSALYLCASSLGALASYEQYFGPGTRLTVT.

The chain employs TRBV7-2 and TRBJ1-2, with 8 bases identical to TRBD1. The junction had 9 bases not matched to a gene; V was cut back by 5 bases and J by 4 bases. This CDR3 has 15 residues. Germline V gives CDR1 SGHTA, CDR2 FQGNSA. For the CDR3, the DNA is TGTGCCAGCAGCGAAGTAGCAGGGGGCGCCTATGGCTACACCTTC. It is translated as CASSEVAGGAYGYTF.

This clonotype came up many times. The chain couples TRBV30 to TRBJ2-7, with D possibly called TRBD1 or TRBD2 (5 bases each). CDR1 GTSNPN and CDR2 SVGIG come from the germline V gene (reference sequence). This CDR3 spans 15 amino acids. Trimming removed 2 bases from V and 3 bases from J, with 17 bases in between. CDR3 region: CAWSPDGATYYEQYF. The CDR3 bases are TGTGCCTGGAGTCCGGACGGGGCGACGTACTACGAGCAGTACTTC.

Remarks on this clonotype: Because it lacks the conserved phenylalanine or tryptophan at the end, this CDR3 is likely a read error. V usage is TRBV13 and J usage is TRBJ2-7, with 7 bases lining up with TRBD1. Trimming cost V 5 bases and J 4 bases; bases outside gene matches: 11. The CDR3 is 15 amino acids. CDR1 and CDR2 (germline): PRHDT, FYEKMQ (reference sequence). CDR3 sequence reads: CASSPSGTEMYEQYL. CDR3 DNA: TGTGCCAGCAGCCCTTCCGGGACAGAAATGTACGAGCAGTACCTC.

This clonotype appeared many times. The rearrangement links TRBV12-3 or TRBV12-4 to TRBJ2-1; D is unclear. V shed 4 bases and J shed 4 bases, with 11 bases lying between them. The CDR3 sequence is 14 residues long. The DNA for the CDR3 is TGTGCCAGCAGTTCAGCAGAACATTACAATGAGCAGTTCTTC. This translates into CASSSAEHYNEQFF.

This clonotype was detected ten times or more. This chain links TRBV30 with TRBJ2-1, with 11 bases identical to TRBD2. V dropped 4 bases and J dropped 3; count of bases not matched to a gene: 5. CDR3 size: 15 residues. CDR1 is GTSNPN, CDR2 SVGIG, per germline (reference sequence). Written as DNA, the CDR3 is TGTGCCTGGAAAGGGACTAGCGGACTCTACAATGAGCAGTTCTTC. Translating gives CAWKGTSGLYNEQFF.

The chain combines TRBV4-1 with TRBJ2-1; D call uncertain. CDR1 is MGHRA and CDR2 is YSYEKL in the germline V gene. Trimming took off 4 bases at V and 8 bases at J, with 6 bases between the two ends. The CDR3 is made up of 11 amino acids. CDR3 protein: CASSRGDEQFF. In DNA form, the CDR3 reads TGCGCCAGCAGCCGTGGCGATGAGCAGTTCTTC.

This clonotype occurred many times. The chain couples TRBV7-2 to TRBJ2-7, with 10 positions matching TRBD2. V gave up 5 bases and J gave up 2 bases; unmatched junction bases: 3. The CDR3 has 14 amino acids. The germline V gene has CDR1 SGHTA and CDR2 FQGNSA. The CDR3 nucleotides are TGTGCCAGCAGCCCCGGACTAGCGGCCTACGAGCAGTACTTC. Residues: CASSPGLAAYEQYF.

The rearrangement links TRBV20-1 to TRBJ2-7, with 9 positions matching TRBD2. The CDR3 spans 15 residues. Germline V gives CDR1 DFQATT, CDR2 SNEGSKA (reference sequence). Trimming cost V 7 bases and J 3 bases; bases outside gene matches: 13. DNA of the CDR3: TGCAGTGGAGAGCAGGCTAGCGGGGTTAACTACGAGCAGTACTTC. Its translation is CSGEQASGVNYEQYF.

Only a few counts were recorded for this clonotype. This chain uses TRBV7-9 with TRBJ1-2, with 7 nucleotides matching TRBD1. The germline gives CDR1 SEHNR, CDR2 FQNEAQ (reference sequence). The junction had 14 bases not matched to a gene; V was cut back by 5 bases and J by 8 bases. The CDR3 has 15 residues. CDR3 in DNA: TGTGCCAGCAGCACGACAGGGTACCTGGGAGAGGGCTACACCTTC. Amino acid sequence: CASSTTGYLGEGYTF.

Worth noting for this clonotype: Its ends do not fully match the called genes, so a read error is possible. This chain connects TRBV7-8 to TRBJ1-3, with TRBD1 as a possible D gene (5 bases). Germline loops: CDR1 SGHVS, CDR2 FQNEAQ. The CDR3 is made up of 16 amino acids. The DNA for the CDR3 is TGTGCCAGCAGCGCCCACAGGCTCCCCTCTGGAAGCACCATATATTTT. It is translated as CASSAHRLPSGSTIYF.

Only a few counts were recorded for this clonotype. This chain uses TRBV6-1 with TRBJ1-2; D is unclear. Trimming cost V 1 base and J 2 bases, with 14 bases left between them. The CDR3 loop spans 16 amino acids. Looked up from germline, CDR1 is MNHNS and CDR2 is SASEGT. CDR3: CASSEGRTSPNYGYTF. CDR3 in DNA: TGTGCCAGCAGTGAAGGGCGGACCTCCCCGAACTATGGCTACACCTTC.

At least ten counts were recorded for this clonotype. The V gene is TRBV7-9, the J gene TRBJ1-1, with D uncertain. The CDR3 sequence is 11 residues long. V dropped 6 bases and J dropped 3 bases, with 5 bases sitting between them. The germline V gene encodes CDR1 SEHNR and CDR2 FQNEAQ (reference sequence). The DNA for the CDR3 is TGTGCCAGCAGTAAGCACACTGAAGCTTTCTTT. It codes for CASSKHTEAFF.

This clonotype was counted many times. The chain links TRBV7-2 to TRBJ1-1; D is undetermined. Trimming shortened V by 6 bases and J by 0 bases, and 11 bases separated the two germline ends. CDR3 length: 14 amino acids. The germline CDR1 and CDR2 sequences are SGHTA and FQGNSA. CDR3: CASSAGPLNTEAFF. DNA for the CDR3: TGTGCCAGCAGTGCCGGGCCCTTGAACACTGAAGCTTTCTTT. The full variable domain, with the rest looked up from reference TRBV7-2 and TRBJ1-1, is GAGVSQSPSNKVTEKGKDVELRCDPISGHTALYWYRQSLGQGLEFLIYFQGNSAPDKSGLPSDRFSAERTGGSVSTLTIQRTQQEDSAVYLCASSAGPLNTEAFFGQGTRLTVV.

The chain employs TRBV19 and TRBJ2-3, with 8 bases that match TRBD2. This CDR3 has 14 residues. Germline V gene data show CDR1 as LNHDA and CDR2 as SQIVND (reference sequence). With V trimmed by 5 bases and J by 4 bases, 5 bases remained unmatched. DNA of the CDR3: TGTGCCAGTAGTGCATTACTAGCGGCAGATACGCAGTATTTT. Encoded protein: CASSALLAADTQYF.